This T cell receptor beta chain is from a study of shared clonotypes between healthy human individuals. Study overall: The cohort comprised a couple of women and a few men. Their ages spanned 18 to 49 years. Study-level findings and limits: The study drew on few donors, limiting represented genetic and exposure-history diversity.

Measured with immunoSEQ multiplex PCR; TCRdb has only the in-frame clones, and not every one. The top ten clones hold 0.5% to 0.65% of a sample with roughly 1,000,000 clones, approximately 80% of them seen once. Comment on this clone: The antigen remains undetermined.

A split of CD4+ cells into CD45RA+ naive and CD45RA-negative memory subsets was performed. Germline assignment: CDR1 KGHSH and CDR2 LQKENI. The V end was cut by 2 bases, the J end by 6 bases, with 14 bases between. This CDR3 is built from 14 residues. This receptor was taken from a man aged 18 to 30 in good health. Some clones in this sample may be carry-over from other donors' samples. The chain uses TRBV18 and TRBJ2-7; D might be TRBD2 (6 bases). Source material: memory CD4+ T cells from PBMCs. The subset was: CD45RA-negative fraction. The CDR3 DNA is TGTGCCAGCTCACCATCGGGAGCTGCGCTCGAGCAGTACTTC. Protein: CASSPSGAALEQYF.